This T cell receptor beta chain was observed in a study of cytomegalovirus exposure and HLA in healthy donors. Study outcomes and limitations: Rare TCR sequences predominated, though certain public TCRs were found in many donors.

A note on this clone: Its target is not known.

The CDR3 sequence is 18 residues long. The germline CDR1 and CDR2 sequences are MNHEY and SMNVEV (reference sequence). The trim removed 2 bases at V and 4 bases at J, leaving 8 bases unmatched. Profiled with immunoSEQ multiplex PCR; TCRdb holds only in-frame clones, not every one. The sample yields about 160,000 clones, approximately 86% seen once. V is TRBV27 and J is TRBJ2-7; TRBD2 aligns across 16 bases. The sequenced sample consisted of PBMCs. The TCR originated in a woman younger than 35 in good health and CMV-seronegative. Written as DNA, the CDR3 is TGTGCCAGCAGTTTAAAGGCGGGACTAGCGGGGGGGATGTACGAGCAGTACTTC. It is translated as CASSLKAGLAGGMYEQYF.